This T cell receptor (beta chain) was documented in a study of T cell changes during pregnancy in multiple sclerosis. Measured with immunoSEQ multiplex PCR; TCRdb has only the in-frame clones, and not every one. The sample lists approximately 84,000 clones; 94% were seen once. CDR1 is SGHVS, CDR2 FNYEAQ, per germline. Trimming pared 1 base from V and 7 bases from J, leaving 11 bases between. This CDR3 spans 14 amino acids. The sequences come from peripheral blood, collected in the third trimester of pregnancy. This sequence originates from a female donor with multiple sclerosis, enrolled in a pregnancy study. This rearrangement joins TRBV7-6 to TRBJ1-5; the D gene is possibly TRBD1 (5 bases). The CDR3 coding sequence is TGTGCCAGCAGCTTAGAGGGGTTCGGGCAGCCCCAGCATTTT. It is translated as CASSLEGFGQPQHF.